This TCR beta chain appears in the sequencing data of a study of OX40 agonist ivuxolimab in advanced cancers. About the research overall: Three patients, one with hepatocellular carcinoma and two with cutaneous melanoma, responded partially.

This CDR3 is 19 amino acids long. Germline V lookup: CDR1 SGHDT, CDR2 YYEEEE. After removal of 0 bases from V and 4 bases from J, the junction contained 15 bases not matched to a gene. Some clones are missing from TCRdb's copy, which holds only in-frame ones; the method was immunoSEQ multiplex PCR. The sample includes tens of thousands of clones, about 88% of them seen just once. The J gene is TRBJ2-3, the V gene TRBV5-6; 9 positions match TRBD2. This sequence was found in an adult with an advanced solid tumor such as melanoma, head and neck, liver or kidney cancer. The sample in question was CD4+ or CD8+ T cells sorted from blood, obtained in a trial of the OX40 agonist ivuxolimab. CDR3 nucleotide sequence: TGTGCCAGCAGCTTGGACCTGGAAGCGGGGGGCGACGCCCCAGATACGCAGTATTTT. It specifies CASSLDLEAGGDAPDTQYF.